This entry features one TCR beta chain sequence. The record originates from a study of blood T cells in healthy people across ages. The CDR3 has 12 amino acids. From germline, CDR1 is DFQATT and CDR2 SNEGSKA (reference sequence). V lost 6 bases to trimming and J lost 7 bases, with 16 bases between them. The authors ran a second PCR of about 7 to 11 cycles using a sample-barcoded 5' primer and a J-beta primer mix. MiXCR, run by TCRdb on the 5' RACE reads, gives a single entry per CDR3 protein. The sample holds about 680,000 distinct CDR3 sequences, over 45% seen once. This chain connects TRBV20-1 to TRBJ2-7; tentatively, D is TRBD1 or TRBD2 (5 bases each). The source of this sequence is a woman aged 60 to 75 in good health. Sequenced input: blood. As DNA, the CDR3 is TGCAGTGCCCAGTCCCCAGGGAGAGAGCAGTACTTC. This translates into CSAQSPGREQYF.